Listed below are T cell receptor beta chains from one sample, sequenced in a study of blood T cell repertoires in COVID-19. Profiled with immunoSEQ multiplex PCR; TCRdb holds only in-frame clones, not every one. The sample has 380,000 or so clones; 88% are singletons. The sample taken for sequencing was PBMCs or T cells enriched from blood (not recorded which). These receptors were collected from a woman in her 40s with acute COVID-19. CDR3s include the opening cysteine and the closing phenylalanine or tryptophan. A D gene is named only where the DNA matches it firmly. Size tells how often a clone was seen (once, few, many) or the class of an expanded clone, and some rows leave it out.

d_call: TRBD1; clone_size: .; v_call: TRBV6-5; j_call: TRBJ1-3; cdr3_aa: CATSTGAGNTIYF; cdr3_nt: TGTGCCACCTCGACAGGGGCTGGAAACACCATATATTTT
d_call: .; clone_size: .; v_call: TRBV6-5; j_call: TRBJ2-5; cdr3_aa: CASRHQGQETQYF; cdr3_nt: TGTGCCAGCAGACACCAGGGTCAAGAGACCCAGTACTTC
d_call: .; clone_size: .; v_call: TRBV6-1; j_call: TRBJ1-2; cdr3_aa: CASSEVTREQGYTF; cdr3_nt: TGTGCCAGCAGTGAAGTAACTCGGGAGCAGGGCTACACCTTC
d_call: .; clone_size: .; v_call: TRBV30; j_call: TRBJ1-1; cdr3_aa: CAWGRGSAEAFF; cdr3_nt: TGTGCCTGGGGGAGGGGGAGCGCTGAAGCTTTCTTT
d_call: TRBD1; clone_size: .; v_call: TRBV9; j_call: TRBJ2-3; cdr3_aa: CASSPWDRATTDTQYF; cdr3_nt: TGTGCCAGCAGCCCCTGGGACAGGGCGACGACAGATACGCAGTATTTT
d_call: .; clone_size: .; v_call: TRBV25-1; j_call: TRBJ2-7; cdr3_aa: CASKDILYEQYF; cdr3_nt: TGTGCCAGCAAAGACATCCTCTACGAGCAGTACTTC
d_call: TRBD1; clone_size: .; v_call: TRBV5-1; j_call: TRBJ2-7; cdr3_aa: CASSLYDRVDEQYF; cdr3_nt: TGCGCCAGCAGCTTATACGACAGGGTGGACGAGCAGTACTTC
d_call: TRBD1; clone_size: few; v_call: TRBV5-1; j_call: TRBJ1-4; cdr3_aa: CASSLAGTGDEKLFF; cdr3_nt: TGCGCCAGCAGCTTGGCCGGGACAGGGGATGAAAAACTGTTTTTT
d_call: .; clone_size: .; v_call: TRBV6-6; j_call: TRBJ2-7; cdr3_aa: CASSNRQTNYEQYF; cdr3_nt: TGTGCCAGCAGCAATCGACAGACAAACTACGAGCAGTACTTC
d_call: .; clone_size: .; v_call: TRBV2; j_call: TRBJ2-3; cdr3_aa: CASSLTGSETDTQYF; cdr3_nt: TGTGCCAGCAGTTTGACTGGAAGTGAGACAGATACGCAGTATTTT
d_call: .; clone_size: .; v_call: TRBV7-9; j_call: TRBJ1-1; cdr3_aa: CASSARREAFF; cdr3_nt: TGTGCCAGCAGCGCGCGGCGGGAAGCTTTCTTT
d_call: TRBD1; clone_size: once; v_call: TRBV24-1; j_call: TRBJ2-1; cdr3_aa: CATSDSSYRGSEQFF; cdr3_nt: TGTGCCACCAGTGATTCATCTTACAGGGGCAGTGAGCAGTTCTTC
d_call: .; clone_size: once; v_call: TRBV5-6; j_call: TRBJ1-1; cdr3_aa: CASSQPLGQRSTNTEAFF; cdr3_nt: TGTGCCAGCAGCCAGCCCCTCGGACAGCGGAGTACAAACACTGAAGCTTTCTTT
d_call: .; clone_size: .; v_call: TRBV6-5; j_call: TRBJ2-1; cdr3_aa: CASRTDLNNEQFF; cdr3_nt: TGTGCCAGCCGAACCGACTTAAACAATGAGCAGTTCTTC
d_call: .; clone_size: .; v_call: TRBV7-8; j_call: TRBJ1-6; cdr3_aa: CASTTNVSPSSPLHF; cdr3_nt: TGTGCCAGCACCACGAACGTGAGTCCTTCCTCACCCCTCCACTTT
d_call: TRBD2; clone_size: .; v_call: TRBV2; j_call: TRBJ2-1; cdr3_aa: CASSKGLAYNEQFF; cdr3_nt: TGTGCCAGCAGTAAGGGACTAGCTTACAATGAGCAGTTCTTC
d_call: TRBD1; clone_size: .; v_call: TRBV7-9; j_call: TRBJ1-2; cdr3_aa: CASVKRTGGNYGYTF; cdr3_nt: TGTGCCAGCGTCAAACGGACAGGGGGCAACTATGGCTACACCTTC
d_call: TRBD1; clone_size: .; v_call: TRBV10-1; j_call: TRBJ2-2; cdr3_aa: CASSWTGETGELFF; cdr3_nt: TGCGCCAGCAGTTGGACAGGGGAGACCGGGGAGCTGTTTTTT
d_call: TRBD2; clone_size: .; v_call: TRBV4-1; j_call: TRBJ2-1; cdr3_aa: CASSQRGSNEQFF; cdr3_nt: TGCGCCAGCAGCCAGCGGGGGAGCAATGAGCAGTTCTTC
d_call: .; clone_size: .; v_call: TRBV7-9; j_call: TRBJ1-1; cdr3_aa: CASSSGQLKAFF; cdr3_nt: TGTGCCAGCAGCTCCGGACAGCTTAAAGCTTTCTTT
d_call: .; clone_size: .; v_call: TRBV18; j_call: TRBJ1-2; cdr3_aa: CASFAGSPNYGYTF; cdr3_nt: TGTGCCAGCTTTGCGGGGTCCCCTAACTATGGCTACACCTTC
d_call: TRBD2; clone_size: .; v_call: TRBV18; j_call: TRBJ2-1; cdr3_aa: CASSPVSFVGGGYNEQFF; cdr3_nt: TGTGCCAGCTCACCAGTGTCATTTGTGGGCGGGGGCTACAATGAGCAGTTCTTC
d_call: TRBD1; clone_size: .; v_call: TRBV7-9; j_call: TRBJ2-7; cdr3_aa: CASSPRTGEAYEQYF; cdr3_nt: TGTGCCAGCAGCCCCCGGACAGGGGAGGCCTACGAGCAGTACTTC
d_call: .; clone_size: .; v_call: TRBV30; j_call: TRBJ2-2; cdr3_aa: CAWSIGDANGELFF; cdr3_nt: TGTGCCTGGAGTATCGGGGATGCTAACGGGGAGCTGTTTTTT
d_call: .; clone_size: .; v_call: TRBV9; j_call: TRBJ1-3; cdr3_aa: CASSVRTRDTIYF; cdr3_nt: TGTGCCAGCAGCGTAAGAACCCGGGACACCATATATTTT
d_call: .; clone_size: .; v_call: TRBV3-1/TRBV3-2; j_call: TRBJ1-6; cdr3_aa: CASSQSRINSPLHF; cdr3_nt: TGTGCCAGCAGCCAGTCTAGGATTAATTCACCCCTCCACTTT
d_call: TRBD1; clone_size: .; v_call: TRBV14; j_call: TRBJ2-2; cdr3_aa: CASSRDRGRTGELFF; cdr3_nt: TGTGCCAGCAGCCGCGACAGGGGGCGCACCGGGGAGCTGTTTTTT
d_call: TRBD1; clone_size: .; v_call: TRBV7-9; j_call: TRBJ1-1; cdr3_aa: CASSSGQAEMNTEAFF; cdr3_nt: TGTGCCAGCAGCTCGGGACAGGCGGAAATGAACACTGAAGCTTTCTTT
d_call: TRBD2; clone_size: .; v_call: TRBV4-1; j_call: TRBJ2-7; cdr3_aa: CASSQTAGTSGGHEQYF; cdr3_nt: TGCGCCAGCAGCCAAACCGCCGGGACTAGCGGGGGGCACGAGCAGTACTTC
d_call: .; clone_size: .; v_call: TRBV6-5; j_call: TRBJ2-1; cdr3_aa: CASSYSPADNNEQFF; cdr3_nt: TGTGCCAGCAGTTACTCGCCCGCAGACAACAATGAGCAGTTCTTC
d_call: .; clone_size: .; v_call: TRBV6-5; j_call: TRBJ1-5; cdr3_aa: CASSSTGQHSNQPQHF; cdr3_nt: TGTGCCAGCAGTTCGACTGGACAGCATAGCAATCAGCCCCAGCATTTT
d_call: .; clone_size: .; v_call: TRBV9; j_call: TRBJ2-1; cdr3_aa: CASSVAPLKTGNEQFF; cdr3_nt: TGTGCCAGCAGCGTAGCCCCCCTCAAGACGGGCAATGAGCAGTTCTTC
d_call: TRBD1; clone_size: .; v_call: TRBV3-1/TRBV3-2; j_call: TRBJ2-1; cdr3_aa: CASSYWDSYNEQFF; cdr3_nt: TGTGCCAGCAGCTACTGGGACAGCTACAATGAGCAGTTCTTC
d_call: .; clone_size: .; v_call: TRBV7-9; j_call: TRBJ1-1; cdr3_aa: CASSLESLMREAFF; cdr3_nt: TGTGCCAGCAGCTTAGAGAGCCTCATGAGGGAAGCTTTCTTT
d_call: TRBD2; clone_size: .; v_call: TRBV6-5; j_call: TRBJ2-7; cdr3_aa: CASTGGGGPPEQYF; cdr3_nt: TGTGCCAGCACCGGGGGCGGGGGGCCGCCCGAGCAGTACTTC
d_call: TRBD1; clone_size: .; v_call: TRBV9; j_call: TRBJ1-2; cdr3_aa: CAQGADYGYTF; cdr3_nt: TGTGCCCAGGGGGCAGACTATGGCTACACCTTC